Each of the 14 T cell receptor beta chains below was sequenced from the same sample in a study of OX40 agonist ivuxolimab in advanced cancers. Here immunoSEQ multiplex PCR was the method, and the copy in TCRdb shows in-frame clones only, minus some. Found here are 26,000 or so clones, 76% of them singletons; the top ten hold approximately 15%. The sample here was CD4+ or CD8+ T cells sorted from blood, taken in a trial of the OX40 agonist ivuxolimab. The source of these receptors is an adult with an advanced solid tumor such as melanoma, head and neck, liver or kidney cancer.

The CDR3 bases are TGTGCCAGCAGCTTAGGGATGCGCCCAGCTAACTATGGCTACACCTTC. Its protein is CASSLGMRPANYGYTF. The genes are TRBV13 and TRBJ1-2, with D unclear. The CDR3 loop spans 16 amino acids. The germline V and J ends were trimmed by 0 bases and 0 bases, with 11 bases remaining between them. CDR1 is PRHDT and CDR2 is FYEKMQ in the germline V gene (reference sequence). Together with reference TRBV13 and TRBJ1-2, the CDR3 gives the full variable domain: AAGVIQSPRHLIKEKRETATLKCYPIPRHDTVYWYQQGPGQDPQFLISFYEKMQSDKGSIPDRFSAQQFSDYHSELNMSSLELGDSALYFCASSLGMRPANYGYTFGSGTRLTVV.

This clone appeared a single time. Other DNA sequences in this specimen translate into the identical CDR3. This sequence joins TRBV9 and TRBJ2-5, with D perhaps assigned TRBD1 or TRBD2 (5 bases each). The CDR3 is 13 residues long. Trimming shortened V by 4 bases and J by 4 bases, and 11 bases separated the two germline ends. The germline V gene has CDR1 SGDLS and CDR2 YYNGEE. The CDR3 nucleotides are TGTGCCAGCAGCCCCTCGAGGGGAGAGACCCAGTACTTC. It codes for CASSPSRGETQYF. Combining the CDR3 with reference TRBV9 and TRBJ2-5 gives the whole variable domain DSGVTQTPKHLITATGQRVTLRCSPRSGDLSVYWYQQSLDQGLQFLIQYYNGEERAKGNILERFSAQQFPDLHSELNLSSLELGDSALYFCASSPSRGETQYFGPGTRLLVL.

This sequence joins TRBV7-2 and TRBJ2-7; D gene uncertain. The germline V gene encodes CDR1 SGHTA and CDR2 FQGNSA. CDR3 length: 15 residues. V lost 2 bases and J 2 bases, leaving 13 bases between the germline ends. CDR3 in DNA: TGTGCCAGCAGCTTACTCTTGGACCCAACCTACGAGCAGTACTTC. It translates to CASSLLLDPTYEQYF.

This chain connects TRBV30 to TRBJ2-7, with TRBD2 as a possible D gene (5 bases). V lost 0 bases and J 9 bases, leaving 21 bases between the germline ends. CDR3 size: 15 residues. Germline V lookup: CDR1 GTSNPN, CDR2 SVGIG (reference sequence). CDR3 nucleotide sequence: TGTGCCTGGAGTGTACAGTGGGAAACTAGTCTCAGGCAGTACTTC. Translation gives CAWSVQWETSLRQYF. The entire variable domain, with the rest obtained from reference TRBV30 and TRBJ2-7, is as follows: SQTIHQWPATLVQPVGSPLSLECTVEGTSNPNLYWYRQAAGRGLQLLFYSVGIGQISSEVPQNLSASRPQDRQFILSSKKLLLSDSGFYLCAWSVQWETSLRQYFGPGTRLTVT.

The table lists this clone with a count of one. V gene TRBV4-2 combines with J gene TRBJ1-4; D is undetermined. CDR3 size: 16 residues. Germline values: CDR1 LGHNA, CDR2 YNFKEQ. The germline V and J ends were trimmed by 0 bases and 3 bases, with 11 bases remaining between them. This chain's CDR3 is CASSQEGIGSNEKLFF. The CDR3 DNA follows: TGTGCCAGCAGCCAAGAGGGGATAGGGTCTAATGAAAAACTGTTTTTT.

The chain joins TRBV10-3 to TRBJ1-1; D ambiguous. Germline V gene lookup returns CDR1 ENHRY and CDR2 SYGVKD. Trimming took 7 bases from V and 4 from J, leaving 13 bases between them. The CDR3 sequence is 13 residues long. CDR3 sequence: CAITPAGGTEAFF. The CDR3 DNA reads as TGTGCCATCACCCCGGCGGGCGGCACTGAAGCTTTCTTT.

The chain is built from TRBV19 and TRBJ1-5; unclear D gene. V lost 7 bases, J lost 3 bases, and 16 bases lay in between. The length of the CDR3 is 15 residues. Germline CDR1 LNHDA, CDR2 SQIVND (reference sequence). CDR3 loop: CASTLTGRYNQPQHF. CDR3 coding DNA: TGTGCCAGTACCCTAACCGGCCGCTACAATCAGCCCCAGCATTTT.

This clone has just a few counts. The chain has TRBV5-5 and TRBJ1-3; no reliable D call. CDR3 length: 14 residues. In germline, CDR1 is SGHKS, CDR2 YYEKEE (reference sequence). The V end lost 1 base, the J end lost 0 bases, and 5 bases lay between the germline ends. CDR3 coding DNA: TGTGCCAGCAGCTTGCAGAGCTCTGGAAACACCATATATTTT. Translating it yields CASSLQSSGNTIYF.

The gene calls are TRBV10-3 and TRBJ2-3; TRBD1 matches 7 bases. After removal of 6 bases from V and 4 bases from J, the junction contained 4 bases not matched to a gene. This CDR3 comprises 13 residues. From germline, CDR1 is ENHRY and CDR2 SYGVKD. CDR3 loop: CAIRTGSPDTQYF. The CDR3 nucleotides are TGTGCCATCAGGACAGGGAGTCCAGATACGCAGTATTTT.

V is TRBV18 and J is TRBJ1-2; 8 bases are a match to TRBD1. V lost 4 bases and J lost 4; bases outside the gene matches: 5. The CDR3 loop spans 14 amino acids. Germline V gives CDR1 KGHSH, CDR2 LQKENI. Here the CDR3 reads CASSLFDRGYGYTF. The CDR3 DNA reads as TGTGCCAGCTCACTTTTCGACAGGGGCTATGGCTACACCTTC.

The CDR3 nucleotides read TGCGCCAGCAGCCAAGATCTCCGCGGGAATGAGCAGTTCTTC. As protein: CASSQDLRGNEQFF. The chain carries TRBV4-1 and TRBJ2-1; possibly TRBD2 for D (5 bases). The length of the CDR3 is 14 residues. The germline CDR1 and CDR2 sequences are MGHRA and YSYEKL. The V gene lost 0 bases and the J gene lost 7 bases, with 10 bases spanning the gap.

The gene calls are TRBV19 and TRBJ2-6; 9 bases are shared with TRBD1. Germline CDR1 and CDR2: LNHDA and SQIVND (reference sequence). V trimming: 10 bases; J trimming: 3 bases; junction bases outside the gene matches: 16. This CDR3 comprises 18 residues. The CDR3 bases are TGTGCCACCCAAAGTCGCGGACAGGGGTTAGGTGGGGCCAACGTCCTGACTTTC. It yields the protein CATQSRGQGLGGANVLTF.

The chain combines TRBV30 with TRBJ1-1, with 12 bases matching TRBD1. The CDR3 runs 16 residues. CDR1 is GTSNPN and CDR2 is SVGIG in the germline V gene (reference sequence). Unmatched junction bases numbered 7, after V lost 4 bases and J lost 1 base. DNA of the CDR3: TGTGCCTGGACCGGGACAGGGGGCTTCGGGAACACTGAAGCTTTCTTT. Residues: CAWTGTGGFGNTEAFF.

The genes are TRBV19 and TRBJ1-6; no definite D call. The CDR3 covers 14 residues. Trimming cost V 6 bases and J 7 bases, with 13 bases left between them. CDR1 LNHDA and CDR2 SQIVND come from the germline V gene (reference sequence). The CDR3 DNA follows: TGTGCCAGTAGGGACCCGGCAGAGAATTCACCCCTCCACTTT. Translating it yields CASRDPAENSPLHF.